This section outlines one T cell receptor beta chain sequence together with its context. Its specificity is not known. The sample belongs to a study of shared clonotypes between healthy human individuals. Findings and caveats of the study: Clonotypes not shared had lower generation probabilities than those common to all four donors.

An assay was performed, and its level was deep. Original methodology: Filtering differed because ImmunoSEQ produced junction-only sequences that carried no quality scores. Assay: immunoSEQ multiplex PCR; the TCRdb copy retains only in-frame clones and omits some. V, J and clone size are taken as reported in that table, and D and trimming were inferred from the DNA itself. The sample carries about 2.4 million clones, more than 90% recorded once. This CDR3 has 15 amino acids. V gave up 5 bases and J gave up 5 bases, with 16 bases separating them. CDR1 is LNHDA, CDR2 SQIVND, per germline (reference sequence).

Sequenced: naive CD4+ T cells sorted from blood. Regarding subset: CD45RA+ positively selected. The clonotype comes from a man between 18 and 35 years old in good health. The chain has TRBV19 and TRBJ1-5; no reliable D call. Here the CDR3 reads CASSALPGQDQPQHF. CDR3 in DNA: TGTGCCAGTAGTGCCCTCCCGGGTCAAGATCAGCCCCAGCATTTT.